This entry lists 27 T cell receptor beta chains sequenced from one sample in a study of T cells after yellow fever vaccination. TCRdb re-analysed the 5' RACE reads in MiXCR, keeping a single row per CDR3 protein. The sample comprises under 400,000 distinct CDR3 sequences, around a tenth of which are singletons, and about 17% rests with the top ten. Specimen: PBMCs, collected on the day of the first yellow fever vaccination. The origin of the receptors is a man younger than 30 who received the YFV17D yellow fever vaccine.

The rearrangement joins TRBV29-1 to TRBJ2-6; D ambiguous. Looked up from germline, CDR1 is SQVTM and CDR2 is ANQGSEA. Trimming took off 4 bases at V and 3 bases at J, with 1 base between the two ends. The CDR3 has 11 residues. CDR3: CSVGGANVLTF. For the CDR3, the DNA is TGCAGCGTTGGTGGGGCCAACGTCCTGACTTTC.

This clonotype was detected ten times or more. V gene TRBV5-1 combines with J gene TRBJ1-2; TRBD1 matches 12 bases. Germline CDR1 and CDR2: SGHRS and YFSETQ. V was clipped by 0 bases and J by 8 bases; unmatched bases: 5. The CDR3 has 15 amino acids. As DNA, the CDR3 is TGCGCCAGCAGCTTGGAACTTGGGACAGGGGGCGGCTACACCTTC. Protein sequence: CASSLELGTGGGYTF. Together with reference TRBV5-1 and TRBJ1-2, the CDR3 gives the full variable domain: KAGVTQTPRYLIKTRGQQVTLSCSPISGHRSVSWYQQTPGQGLQFLFEYFSETQRNKGNFPGRFSGRQFSNSRSEMNVSTLELGDSALYLCASSLELGTGGGYTFGSGTRLTVV.

This clonotype was seen many times. This chain links TRBV19 with TRBJ2-1; TRBD1 matches 9 bases. Per germline, CDR1 LNHDA and CDR2 SQIVND (reference sequence). This CDR3 comprises 16 residues. The V gene end was trimmed by 2 bases and the J gene end by 2 bases; junction bases not matched to a gene: 4. The CDR3 reads CASSISGQGTYNEQFF. DNA for the CDR3: TGTGCCAGTAGTATATCGGGACAGGGCACCTACAATGAGCAGTTCTTC. Variable domain in full (rest from reference TRBV19 and TRBJ2-1): DGGITQSPKYLFRKEGQNVTLSCEQNLNHDAMYWYRQDPGQGLRLIYYSQIVNDFQKGDIAEGYSVSREKKESFPLTVTSAQKNPTAFYLCASSISGQGTYNEQFFGPGTRLTVL.

The genes are TRBV3-1 and TRBJ1-2; D gene ambiguous. CDR1 LGHDT and CDR2 YNNKEL come from the germline V gene (reference sequence). This CDR3 contains 13 residues. The V gene lost 1 base and the J gene lost 10 bases, with 13 bases spanning the gap. This CDR3 reads CASSQATGVAYTF. CDR3 nucleotides: TGTGCCAGCAGCCAAGCTACTGGGGTAGCCTACACCTTC.

V gene TRBV18 combines with J gene TRBJ2-7; 12 bases map to TRBD1. Germline CDR1 is KGHSH and CDR2 is LQKENI. The CDR3 consists of 15 residues. After removal of 3 bases from V and 2 bases from J, the junction contained 2 bases not matched to a gene. As DNA, the CDR3 is TGTGCCAGCTCACCCGGGACAGGGGGCACCTACGAGCAGTACGTC. Its protein is CASSPGTGGTYEQYV.

The chain combines TRBV25-1 with TRBJ2-1, with 11 positions matching TRBD2. This CDR3 contains 17 residues. With 4 bases clipped from V and 5 bases from J, the junction kept 10 bases outside the gene matches. Germline assignment: CDR1 MGHDK and CDR2 SYGVNS. This CDR3 is CASSGGVAGGRDNEQFF. The CDR3 coding sequence is TGTGCCAGCAGTGGGGGAGTAGCGGGGGGGCGGGACAATGAGCAGTTCTTC. Full variable domain (rest looked up from reference TRBV25-1 and TRBJ2-1): EADIYQTPRYLVIGTGKKITLECSQTMGHDKMYWYQQDPGMELHLIHYSYGVNSTEKGDLSSESTVSRIRTEHFPLTLESARPSHTSQYLCASSGGVAGGRDNEQFFGPGTRLTVL.

This clonotype was recorded a few times. This chain links TRBV7-3 with TRBJ2-1, with D maybe TRBD2 (5 bases). Per the germline V gene, CDR1 is SGHTA and CDR2 is FQGTGA. Trimming took off 3 bases at V and 5 bases at J, with 11 bases between the two ends. This CDR3 comprises 14 residues. The CDR3 DNA is TGTGCCAGCAGCTTCGGACTGGAAAACAATGAGCAGTTCTTC. Translating gives CASSFGLENNEQFF.

This clonotype was seen repeatedly, ten times or more. This chain links TRBV7-3 with TRBJ2-2; 11 nucleotides agree with TRBD2. J was trimmed by 3 bases and V by 2 bases; bases with no gene match: 2. The germline V gene encodes CDR1 SGHTA and CDR2 FQGTGA. The CDR3 consists of 16 residues. The CDR3 DNA reads TGTGCCAGCAGCTTACTAGCGGGGGGATACACCGGGGAGCTGTTTTTT. This gives the protein CASSLLAGGYTGELFF.

This chain uses TRBV30 with TRBJ1-6, with D tentatively TRBD1 (5 bases). Trimming stripped 0 bases from V and 7 bases from J, with 16 bases between. Germline-derived CDR1 and CDR2 are GTSNPN and SVGIG (reference sequence). This CDR3 has 16 amino acids. CDR3: CAWSVWGYELNSPLHF. The CDR3 DNA follows: TGTGCCTGGAGTGTATGGGGGTACGAGTTGAATTCACCCCTCCACTTT.

This rearrangement joins TRBV29-1 to TRBJ2-7; 10 nucleotides align to TRBD1. Germline trimming cut 6 bases from V and 3 bases from J; bases unmatched to any gene: 5. CDR3 length equals 13 residues. Germline V lookup: CDR1 SQVTM, CDR2 ANQGSEA. The CDR3 sequence is CSVQTGGFYEQYF. In DNA, the CDR3 is TGCAGCGTCCAGACAGGGGGCTTCTACGAGCAGTACTTC.

This clonotype was recorded a few times. This chain links TRBV15 with TRBJ1-2; D remains ambiguous. V was pared by 7 bases and J by 1 base, with 19 bases between. Germline CDR1 LNHNV, CDR2 YYDKDF (reference sequence). CDR3 length: 16 amino acids. The CDR3 loop is CATTTRIGSVNYGYTF. CDR3 nucleotides: TGTGCCACCACCACACGGATCGGATCTGTTAACTATGGCTACACCTTC.

In this sample, this clonotype turned up a few times. The chain combines TRBV5-5 with TRBJ2-5, with 9 bases aligning to TRBD1. Germline V gives CDR1 SGHKS, CDR2 YYEKEE (reference sequence). This CDR3 comprises 15 residues. V shed 0 bases and J 4 bases; nucleotides not matched to a gene: 4. The CDR3 bases are TGTGCCAGCAGCTTGGGGGACAGGGTTAGAGAGACCCAGTACTTC. This encodes CASSLGDRVRETQYF.

This chain connects TRBV2 to TRBJ2-2, with D unresolved. CDR1 is SNHLY, CDR2 FYNNEI, per germline. Trimming cost V 10 bases and J 8 bases, with 14 bases left between them. This CDR3 has 12 amino acids. The CDR3 here is CATEPLGGELFF. The CDR3 region has the DNA TGTGCCACCGAGCCCCTTGGTGGGGAGCTGTTTTTT.

The sample holds one count of this clonotype. The chain couples TRBV9 to TRBJ1-1; no firm D call. Trimming removed 4 bases from V and 4 bases from J, with 11 bases in between. Germline-derived CDR1 and CDR2 are SGDLS and YYNGEE. The CDR3 contains 13 residues. The CDR3 spells CASSLRPGTEAFF. CDR3 DNA sequence: TGTGCCAGCAGCCTCCGGCCAGGCACTGAAGCTTTCTTT. The variable domain in full, with the rest retrieved from reference TRBV9 and TRBJ1-1, is DSGVTQTPKHLITATGQRVTLRCSPRSGDLSVYWYQQSLDQGLQFLIQYYNGEERAKGNILERFSAQQFPDLHSELNLSSLELGDSALYFCASSLRPGTEAFFGQGTRLTVV.

The genes are TRBV27 and TRBJ1-5, with D perhaps TRBD1 (5 bases). V lost 6 bases and J lost 4, with 19 bases in between. The CDR3 is made up of 16 amino acids. Germline V gene lookup returns CDR1 MNHEY and CDR2 SMNVEV (reference sequence). CDR3 protein: CASSHGDEDSNQPQHF. The CDR3 DNA follows: TGTGCCAGCAGCCATGGGGACGAGGATAGTAATCAGCCCCAGCATTTT.

The chain carries TRBV14 and TRBJ2-7, with 7 nucleotides matching TRBD2. The V gene end was trimmed by 6 bases and the J gene end by 0 bases; junction bases not matched to a gene: 17. The CDR3 length is 18 residues. Germline V gives CDR1 SGHDN, CDR2 FVKESK. In DNA, the CDR3 is TGTGCCAGCAGTCATCCCGGGACGGGGGGATATTTCTCCTACGAGCAGTACTTC. It codes for CASSHPGTGGYFSYEQYF.

This clonotype was seen only a few times. The rearrangement joins TRBV3-1 to TRBJ1-2; D possibly corresponds to TRBD1 (5 bases). Trimming removed 1 base at V and 0 bases at J, with 12 bases between. Germline CDR1 and CDR2: LGHDT and YNNKEL (reference sequence). The CDR3 is made up of 16 amino acids. The CDR3 DNA sequence: TGTGCCAGCAGCCAAGGGGAGGGGAGAGCTAACTATGGCTACACCTTC. It encodes CASSQGEGRANYGYTF.

The rearrangement joins TRBV12-3 or TRBV12-4 to TRBJ2-2, with D maybe TRBD2 (7 bases). The CDR3 extends over 13 amino acids. The V end lost 7 bases, the J end lost 5 bases, and 11 bases lay between the germline ends. For the CDR3, the DNA is TGTGCCAGCAATAAGGGGGGGACCGGGGAGCTGTTTTTT. Its translation: CASNKGGTGELFF.

The chain is built from TRBV20-1 and TRBJ2-3; D is unresolved. Trimming shortened V by 7 bases and J by 0 bases, and 8 bases separated the two germline ends. Germline loops: CDR1 DFQATT, CDR2 SNEGSKA (reference sequence). The CDR3 contains 12 residues. The CDR3 DNA reads TGCAGTGGTGAGGAGAGCACAGATACGCAGTATTTT. This translates into CSGEESTDTQYF.

The chain carries TRBV5-1 and TRBJ2-3; D is perhaps TRBD2 (6 bases). The CDR3 sequence is 13 residues long. V was clipped by 7 bases and J by 3 bases, with 12 bases between them. Germline CDR1 SGHRS, CDR2 YFSETQ. CDR3 residues: CASGEEGTDTQYF. CDR3 coding DNA: TGCGCCAGCGGGGAGGAGGGGACAGATACGCAGTATTTT.

There are a few counts of this clonotype. V gene TRBV27 combines with J gene TRBJ2-1; D is undetermined. CDR3 size: 15 residues. Trimming removed 8 bases from V and 10 bases from J, with 24 bases in between. The germline V gene encodes CDR1 MNHEY and CDR2 SMNVEV (reference sequence). CDR3 protein: CASCRPPWVDGEQFF. CDR3 nucleotide sequence: TGTGCCAGCTGCCGTCCCCCATGGGTCGACGGGGAGCAGTTCTTC.

Only a few counts were recorded for this clonotype. This chain uses TRBV7-2 with TRBJ2-1, with D tentatively TRBD1 or TRBD2 (5 bases each). The CDR3 extends over 17 amino acids. Germline values: CDR1 SGHTA, CDR2 FQGNSA. V shed 2 bases and J shed 0 bases, with 14 bases lying between them. The CDR3 sequence: CASSLPVGGISYNEQFF. The CDR3 DNA follows: TGTGCCAGCAGCTTACCGGTTGGGGGAATCTCCTACAATGAGCAGTTCTTC. Complete variable domain (other parts from reference TRBV7-2 and TRBJ2-1): GAGVSQSPSNKVTEKGKDVELRCDPISGHTALYWYRQSLGQGLEFLIYFQGNSAPDKSGLPSDRFSAERTGGSVSTLTIQRTQQEDSAVYLCASSLPVGGISYNEQFFGPGTRLTVL.

This clonotype was detected a few times. The chain carries TRBV6-1 and TRBJ1-5; 7 positions match TRBD1. Trimming cost V 4 bases and J 7 bases; bases outside gene matches: 10. This CDR3 has 15 amino acids. The germline V gene has CDR1 MNHNS and CDR2 SASEGT. The CDR3 DNA sequence: TGTGCCAGCAGTGGAGACCGACAGGGCAGCCAGCCCCAGCATTTT. It codes for CASSGDRQGSQPQHF.

The rearrangement uses TRBV7-2 and TRBJ1-2, with TRBD1 identical over 8 bases. The CDR3 extends over 13 amino acids. V gave up 6 bases and J gave up 2 bases; unmatched junction bases: 2. The germline CDR1 and CDR2 sequences are SGHTA and FQGNSA. The CDR3 region has the DNA TGTGCCAGCAGAAGACAGGGGAACTATGGCTACACCTTC. Translation: CASRRQGNYGYTF.

The chain couples TRBV30 to TRBJ2-3, with 8 bases lining up with TRBD1. Looked up from germline, CDR1 is GTSNPN and CDR2 is SVGIG (reference sequence). The ends lost 5 bases at V and 7 bases at J; junction bases unmatched: 5. CDR3 length equals 12 residues. DNA for the CDR3: TGTGCCTGGGACAGGGGTCAGAATACGCAGTATTTT. Encoded protein: CAWDRGQNTQYF.

This chain joins TRBV5-1 and TRBJ1-6; D may be TRBD1 (5 bases). Germline V gene data show CDR1 as SGHRS and CDR2 as YFSETQ. The CDR3 sequence is 15 residues long. V was pared by 3 bases and J by 7 bases, with 14 bases between. The CDR3 loop is CASSSGTRGNSPLHF. The DNA for the CDR3 is TGCGCCAGCAGCTCCGGGACGCGGGGCAATTCACCCCTCCACTTT.

This rearrangement joins TRBV10-3 to TRBJ2-2; D ambiguous. The V gene's germline CDR1 is ENHRY and CDR2 SYGVKD. The CDR3 loop spans 13 amino acids. V lost 8 bases and J 0 bases, leaving 7 bases between the germline ends. This CDR3 is CAIGRPNTGELFF. CDR3 in DNA: TGTGCCATCGGGCGGCCGAACACCGGGGAGCTGTTTTTT.